Each of the 7 T cell receptor beta chains below was sequenced from the same sample in a study of blood T cell repertoires in COVID-19. Profiled with immunoSEQ multiplex PCR; TCRdb holds only in-frame clones, not every one. The table shows tens of thousands of clones, with 80% to 90% occurring only once. Sequenced input: peripheral blood. The receptors stem from a human donor with active COVID-19. The donor label of this sample is uncertain.

As DNA, the CDR3 is TGTGCCAGCAGCCCCACTTGGACAGGGATGGACGAGCAGTACTTC. Its protein is CASSPTWTGMDEQYF. The V call is TRBV11-2, the J call TRBJ2-7; 8 positions match TRBD1. Unmatched junction bases numbered 11, after V lost 5 bases and J lost 5 bases. Germline V lookup: CDR1 SGHAT, CDR2 FQNNGV. This CDR3 is 15 amino acids long.

The chain couples TRBV20-1 to TRBJ2-7; D unresolved. Looked up from germline, CDR1 is DFQATT and CDR2 is SNEGSKA (reference sequence). The length of the CDR3 is 11 residues. V shed 4 bases and J shed 7 bases, with 11 bases lying between them. For the CDR3, the DNA is TGCAGTGCTAAACGCGTGAGGGAGCAGTACTTC. This sequence encodes CSAKRVREQYF.

J is TRBJ1-2 and V is TRBV19; 11 bases align to TRBD1. CDR3 length: 14 amino acids. The junction had 5 bases not matched to a gene; V was cut back by 6 bases and J by 5 bases. Germline V gives CDR1 LNHDA, CDR2 SQIVND (reference sequence). CDR3 nucleotides: TGTGCCAGTAGCTACCGGGACAGGGGGTATGGCTACACCTTC. It translates to CASSYRDRGYGYTF. Using reference TRBV19 and TRBJ1-2 for the parts outside the CDR3, the full variable domain is DGGITQSPKYLFRKEGQNVTLSCEQNLNHDAMYWYRQDPGQGLRLIYYSQIVNDFQKGDIAEGYSVSREKKESFPLTVTSAQKNPTAFYLCASSYRDRGYGYTFGSGTRLTVV.

This clone was detected once. This rearrangement joins TRBV28 to TRBJ2-7; D not resolved. The germline V gene encodes CDR1 MDHEN and CDR2 SYDVKM. This CDR3 has 12 amino acids. Trimming cost V 3 bases and J 6 bases, with 9 bases left between them. The CDR3, as DNA: TGTGCCAGCAGTTTTTCGGTCTCCGAGCAGTACTTC. Translating gives CASSFSVSEQYF.

This clone has only one observation. The chain uses TRBV19 and TRBJ1-2, with a possible D match to TRBD1 (5 bases). With 6 bases removed from V and 8 bases from J, the gap between germline ends came to 10 bases. CDR1 LNHDA and CDR2 SQIVND come from the germline V gene (reference sequence). The CDR3 spans 11 residues. The CDR3 bases are TGTGCCAGTAGCGGGGGTCCGGGCTACACCTTC. This gives the protein CASSGGPGYTF. The variable domain in full, completed from reference TRBV19 and TRBJ1-2, reads DGGITQSPKYLFRKEGQNVTLSCEQNLNHDAMYWYRQDPGQGLRLIYYSQIVNDFQKGDIAEGYSVSREKKESFPLTVTSAQKNPTAFYLCASSGGPGYTFGSGTRLTVV.

This sequence joins TRBV6-1 and TRBJ1-2; D is perhaps TRBD1 (6 bases). Trimming left V 1 base short and J 7 bases short, with 19 bases between. The germline gives CDR1 MNHNS, CDR2 SASEGT. The CDR3 spans 16 residues. CDR3 protein: CASSEVATGDAAGYTF. In DNA, the CDR3 is TGTGCCAGCAGTGAAGTGGCGACAGGTGACGCGGCTGGCTACACCTTC.

This clone was detected only a few times. The chain employs TRBV6-1 and TRBJ2-2; a weak D match, TRBD2 (5 bases). The V and J ends lost 3 bases and 3 bases respectively, with 5 bases between them. The CDR3 is made up of 13 amino acids. Germline V CDR1 and CDR2: MNHNS, SASEGT. The CDR3 protein is CASSERDTGELFF. The CDR3, as DNA: TGTGCCAGCAGTGAGCGGGACACCGGGGAGCTGTTTTTT.